This T cell receptor beta chain derives from a study of blood T cell repertoires in COVID-19. Study details: T cells, B-cell-depleted T cells, or PBMCs provided the cDNA or gDNA that served as material.

During active infection, Seattle patients enrolled and were then monitored through disease. TCRdb's copy holds only in-frame clones and misses some; the assay was immunoSEQ multiplex PCR. The sample holds 250,000 to 400,000 clones, roughly 90% seen once. CDR1 and CDR2 from the germline V gene are SGHNT and YENEEA. Trimming stripped 1 base from V and 3 bases from J, with 11 bases between. The CDR3 runs to 15 residues. The chain employs TRBV11-3 and TRBJ2-3; D might be TRBD2 (6 bases). The specimen was peripheral blood. The TCR comes from a woman in her thirties with COVID-19, enrolled during active disease. The chain's CDR3 is CASSLGLGRTDTQYF. DNA for the CDR3: TGTGCCAGCAGCTTAGGGCTGGGGAGGACAGATACGCAGTATTTT.